The 29 T cell receptor beta chains in this list originate from one sample, sequenced in a study of T cell changes during pregnancy in multiple sclerosis. Generated by immunoSEQ multiplex PCR, the TCRdb table keeps only in-frame clones and is missing some. Of 83,000 or so clones listed, roughly 94% are singletons. Sequenced material: peripheral blood, taken after pregnancy. All receptors come from a female donor in good health, enrolled as a control in a pregnancy study.

The genes are TRBV18 and TRBJ1-5, with a weak D call TRBD1 (5 bases). Between the trimmed V and J ends, which lost 2 bases and 5 bases, there was a span of 7 bases. The CDR3 runs to 13 residues. Germline loops: CDR1 KGHSH, CDR2 LQKENI. DNA for the CDR3: TGTGCCAGCTCACCAGGAGGGGATCAGCCCCAGCATTTT. Amino acids: CASSPGGDQPQHF. Together with reference TRBV18 and TRBJ1-5, the CDR3 gives the full variable domain: NAGVMQNPRHLVRRRGQEARLRCSPMKGHSHVYWYRQLPEEGLKFMVYLQKENIIDESGMPKERFSAEFPKEGPSILRIQQVVRGDSAAYFCASSPGGDQPQHFGDGTRLSIL.

This chain joins TRBV28 and TRBJ2-1, with D uncertain. Germline V gene sequence: CDR1 MDHEN, CDR2 SYDVKM. The CDR3 runs 14 residues. The V end lost 3 bases, the J end lost 6 bases, and 12 bases lay between the germline ends. CDR3 loop: CASSLASRPNEQFF. In DNA, the CDR3 is TGTGCCAGCAGTTTGGCATCCAGGCCCAATGAGCAGTTCTTC.

This chain connects TRBV25-1 to TRBJ2-7, with D tentatively TRBD2 (5 bases). V was trimmed by 10 bases and J by 5 bases, leaving 21 bases between them. The germline CDR1 and CDR2 sequences are MGHDK and SYGVNS. CDR3 size: 14 residues. This CDR3 is CAIPTPGSPHEQYF. The DNA for the CDR3 is TGTGCCATCCCCACCCCGGGATCCCCCCACGAGCAGTACTTC.

The DNA of the CDR3 is TGTGCCTGGAGTGCCGGGTCAGGAAACACCATATATTTT. Translating gives CAWSAGSGNTIYF. The rearrangement links TRBV30 to TRBJ1-3; D is unclear. The CDR3 covers 13 residues. Germline CDR1 GTSNPN, CDR2 SVGIG (reference sequence). Trimming removed 1 base at V and 4 bases at J, with 8 bases between.

The table lists this clone with a few counts. The V and J genes are TRBV2 and TRBJ1-1, with a possible D match to TRBD1 (5 bases). The CDR3 runs 11 residues. Germline V gives CDR1 SNHLY, CDR2 FYNNEI. Trimming took 4 bases from V and 6 from J, leaving 6 bases between them. CDR3 loop: CASSGRAEAFF. The DNA for the CDR3 is TGTGCCAGCAGTGGCAGGGCTGAAGCTTTCTTT.

The V call is TRBV7-9, the J call TRBJ2-7; D not resolved. Trimming took 3 bases from V and 0 from J, leaving 18 bases between them. This CDR3 contains 17 residues. Looked up from germline, CDR1 is SEHNR and CDR2 is FQNEAQ (reference sequence). The DNA for the CDR3 is TGTGCCAGCAGCTTTTTAGGCTCTACAGTATCCTCCTACGAGCAGTACTTC. Translated: CASSFLGSTVSSYEQYF.

This clone showed up just once. The V call is TRBV4-1, the J call TRBJ1-3; 10 bases agree with TRBD1. Losses at the gene ends were 4 bases for V and 2 bases for J; bases not matched to a gene: 14. Germline V lookup: CDR1 MGHRA, CDR2 YSYEKL. The CDR3 consists of 19 residues. As DNA, the CDR3 is TGCGCCAGCAGCCTACGGACAGGGGGGACCACAATTGCTGGAAACACCATATATTTT. Its translation: CASSLRTGGTTIAGNTIYF.

This chain connects TRBV15 to TRBJ1-1, with D tentatively TRBD1 (6 bases). In germline, CDR1 is LNHNV, CDR2 YYDKDF (reference sequence). Trimming stripped 0 bases from V and 10 bases from J, with 15 bases between. The CDR3 spans 14 residues. In DNA form, the CDR3 reads TGTGCCACCAGCAGAGACATGAACAGGGAACGAGCTTTCTTT. This encodes CATSRDMNRERAFF. Supplemented by reference TRBV15 and TRBJ1-1, the full variable domain reads DAMVIQNPRYQVTQFGKPVTLSCSQTLNHNVMYWYQQKSSQAPKLLFHYYDKDFNNEADTPDNFQSRRPNTSFCFLDIRSPGLGDTAMYLCATSRDMNRERAFFGQGTRLTVV.

This rearrangement joins TRBV5-1 to TRBJ1-1; D not resolved. Looked up from germline, CDR1 is SGHRS and CDR2 is YFSETQ. V was cut by 0 bases and J by 1 base, with 7 bases left in between. CDR3 size: 14 residues. In nucleotides, the CDR3 is TGCGCCAGCAGCTTGGCCTTAAAGAACACTGAAGCTTTCTTT. It specifies CASSLALKNTEAFF.

V and J are TRBV13 and TRBJ2-7; 8 nucleotides agree with TRBD1. Germline assignment: CDR1 PRHDT and CDR2 FYEKMQ (reference sequence). V gave up 0 bases and J gave up 4 bases; unmatched junction bases: 5. This CDR3 contains 15 residues. CDR3: CASSLGSRGQYEQYF. CDR3 coding DNA: TGTGCCAGCAGCTTAGGCAGCAGGGGGCAGTACGAGCAGTACTTC. Looking up the rest from reference TRBV13 and TRBJ2-7 gives the full variable domain: AAGVIQSPRHLIKEKRETATLKCYPIPRHDTVYWYQQGPGQDPQFLISFYEKMQSDKGSIPDRFSAQQFSDYHSELNMSSLELGDSALYFCASSLGSRGQYEQYFGPGTRLTVT.

The chain combines TRBV28 with TRBJ2-7; 7 bases match TRBD1. Germline V gives CDR1 MDHEN, CDR2 SYDVKM. The V and J ends lost 3 bases and 1 base, in that order; junction bases with no gene match: 3. CDR3 size: 14 residues. Here the CDR3 DNA reads TGTGCCAGCAGTTTCGCGACAGGGTCCTACGAGCAGTACTTC. The encoded protein is CASSFATGSYEQYF. Looking up the rest from reference TRBV28 and TRBJ2-7 gives the full variable domain: DVKVTQSSRYLVKRTGEKVFLECVQDMDHENMFWYRQDPGLGLRLIYFSYDVKMKEKGDIPEGYSVSREKKERFSLILESASTNQTSMYLCASSFATGSYEQYFGPGTRLTVT.

The rearrangement uses TRBV5-4 and TRBJ1-2; perhaps TRBD1 as D (5 bases). The CDR3 length is 15 residues. Per the germline V gene, CDR1 is SGHNT and CDR2 is YYREEE (reference sequence). V was trimmed by 1 base and J by 7 bases, leaving 17 bases between them. The CDR3 nucleotides are TGTGCCAGCAGCTTGATTGGGGCAGATCGCACTGGCTACACCTTC. Amino acid sequence: CASSLIGADRTGYTF.

The rearrangement links TRBV29-1 to TRBJ1-3; a possible D gene is TRBD1 (6 bases). V was trimmed by 5 bases and J by 4 bases, leaving 9 bases between them. This CDR3 spans 12 amino acids. The germline gives CDR1 SQVTM, CDR2 ANQGSEA. Here the CDR3 DNA reads TGCAGCGTTCCAGGGGTAGGAAACACCATATATTTT. Amino acids: CSVPGVGNTIYF.

V and J are TRBV6-1 and TRBJ1-5, with TRBD1 as a possible D gene (5 bases). V gave up 10 bases and J gave up 2 bases, with 9 bases separating them. The CDR3 covers 12 residues. Germline V gene lookup returns CDR1 MNHNS and CDR2 SASEGT. Written as DNA, the CDR3 is TGTGCCACCCAAGGGGGCAATCAGCCCCAGCATTTT. It specifies CATQGGNQPQHF.

The chain carries TRBV6-5 and TRBJ2-1, with 10 bases that match TRBD1. Germline V CDR1 and CDR2: MNHEY, SVGAGI. The CDR3 contains 16 residues. V shed 2 bases, J shed 4 bases, and the junction held 5 bases outside the gene matches. The CDR3, as DNA: TGTGCCAGCAGTTACCTTCCGGGACAGGGGTACAATGAGCAGTTCTTC. Its protein product is CASSYLPGQGYNEQFF.

This clone was observed a single time. The chain carries TRBV4-1 and TRBJ1-2, with D perhaps TRBD1 (5 bases). The germline V gene has CDR1 MGHRA and CDR2 YSYEKL. V gave up 0 bases and J gave up 4 bases, with 12 bases separating them. The CDR3 consists of 15 residues. The CDR3 sequence: CASSQDASGVYGYTF. In DNA form, the CDR3 reads TGCGCCAGCAGCCAAGATGCGTCGGGGGTCTATGGCTACACCTTC.

This clone was seen more than once but under ten times. V and J are TRBV6-1 and TRBJ1-5; maybe TRBD1 (5 bases). V lost 5 bases to trimming and J lost 4 bases, with 9 bases between them. The CDR3 runs to 13 residues. Germline CDR1 reads MNHNS; CDR2 reads SASEGT. The CDR3 sequence is CASSSSGNQPQHF. Written as DNA, the CDR3 is TGTGCCAGCAGTTCCTCAGGGAATCAGCCCCAGCATTTT.

This clone came up once. The chain uses TRBV10-3 and TRBJ2-2; weak D call: TRBD2 (6 bases). The V end was cut by 5 bases, the J end by 1 base, with 11 bases between. CDR1 ENHRY and CDR2 SYGVKD come from the germline V gene. This CDR3 is built from 15 residues. The CDR3 sequence is CAISLAALNTGELFF. CDR3 coding DNA: TGTGCCATCAGTTTAGCGGCTCTGAACACCGGGGAGCTGTTTTTT.

The chain couples TRBV12-2 to TRBJ2-7; the table's D call TRBD1 went unverified against the DNA. TRBV12-2 is annotated as a pseudogene. CDR3 length: 16 amino acids. The CDR3 is CASRPEWAGSSYEQYF. DNA for the CDR3: TGTGCAAGTCGCCCTGAATGGGCCGGAAGCTCCTACGAGCAGTACTTC.

The chain couples TRBV7-9 to TRBJ2-1; 9 nucleotides match TRBD1. Germline CDR1 SEHNR, CDR2 FQNEAQ (reference sequence). This CDR3 contains 14 residues. The junction had 3 bases not matched to a gene; V was cut back by 4 bases and J by 5 bases. CDR3 sequence (DNA): TGTGCCAGCAGCTCCGGGACAGGGAACAATGAGCAGTTCTTC. Encoded protein: CASSSGTGNNEQFF. The whole variable domain, remainder taken from reference TRBV7-9 and TRBJ2-1, is DTGVSQNPRHKITKRGQNVTFRCDPISEHNRLYWYRQTLGQGPEFLTYFQNEAQLEKSRLLSDRFSAERPKGSFSTLEIQRTEQGDSAMYLCASSSGTGNNEQFFGPGTRLTVL.

V and J are TRBV27 and TRBJ2-7, with TRBD2 as a possible D gene (5 bases). Trimming cost V 5 bases and J 6 bases, with 17 bases left between them. From germline, CDR1 is MNHEY and CDR2 SMNVEV (reference sequence). This CDR3 spans 14 amino acids. Written as DNA, the CDR3 is TGTGCCAGCAGTCCCAATATTGGAGCGGTCGAGCAGTACTTC. This encodes CASSPNIGAVEQYF.

This clone was observed once. The chain has TRBV7-8 and TRBJ2-3; 9 nucleotides agree with TRBD2. The germline V gene has CDR1 SGHVS and CDR2 FQNEAQ. Germline trimming cut 6 bases from V and 2 bases from J; bases unmatched to any gene: 6. The CDR3 spans 15 residues. The CDR3 DNA is TGTGCCAGCAGAACACTAGCGGGTGACACAGATACGCAGTATTTT. Amino acid sequence: CASRTLAGDTDTQYF.

CDR3 sequence: CASYETSGRETQYF. CDR3 coding DNA: TGTGCCAGTTACGAGACTAGCGGGAGGGAGACCCAGTACTTC. The genes are TRBV2 and TRBJ2-5; 13 bases align to TRBD2. V lost 9 bases and J lost 5; bases outside the gene matches: 6. Germline CDR1 SNHLY, CDR2 FYNNEI. This CDR3 comprises 14 residues.

The CDR3 nucleotides read TGTGCCAGCTTCCCATCGGGACAGGGATCCTACGAGCAGTACTTC. Protein product: CASFPSGQGSYEQYF. The chain employs TRBV27 and TRBJ2-7; 9 positions match TRBD1. CDR1 and CDR2 from the germline V gene are MNHEY and SMNVEV (reference sequence). The junction had 9 bases not matched to a gene; V was cut back by 8 bases and J by 1 base. This CDR3 is 15 amino acids long.

This rearrangement joins TRBV5-1 to TRBJ2-5, with D possibly TRBD1 on 6 matching bases. Germline CDR1 SGHRS, CDR2 YFSETQ. V lost 4 bases and J lost 3, with 13 bases in between. The CDR3 loop spans 14 amino acids. For the CDR3, the DNA is TGCGCCAGCAGCACCGGGACACCGAAAGAGACCCAGTACTTC. Amino acids: CASSTGTPKETQYF.

The chain carries TRBV6-1 and TRBJ2-5, with 7 bases lining up with TRBD1. The CDR3 sequence is 13 residues long. The V segment lost 6 bases and the J segment 2 bases; nucleotides outside the gene matches: 3. Germline CDR1 reads MNHNS; CDR2 reads SASEGT. CDR3 bases: TGTGCCAGCAGAATGGACAGGCAAGAGACCCAGTACTTC. Amino acid sequence: CASRMDRQETQYF.

V and J are TRBV18 and TRBJ2-1, with 8 bases matching TRBD2. Trimming cost V 2 bases and J 5 bases; bases outside gene matches: 2. The CDR3 spans 14 residues. CDR1 KGHSH and CDR2 LQKENI come from the germline V gene. The CDR3 sequence is CASSPTGGDNEQFF. As DNA, the CDR3 is TGTGCCAGCTCACCAACGGGAGGGGACAATGAGCAGTTCTTC.

The V and J genes are TRBV5-4 and TRBJ2-1; tentatively, D is TRBD2 (5 bases). V gave up 4 bases and J gave up 1 base, with 12 bases separating them. The CDR3 loop spans 15 amino acids. CDR1 SGHNT and CDR2 YYREEE come from the germline V gene (reference sequence). The CDR3 DNA follows: TGTGCCAGCAGCCAAACAGCGGATTCCTACAATGAGCAGTTCTTC. Protein: CASSQTADSYNEQFF. The full variable domain, completed using reference TRBV5-4 and TRBJ2-1, is ETGVTQSPTHLIKTRGQQVTLRCSSQSGHNTVSWYQQALGQGPQFIFQYYREEENGRGNFPPRFSGLQFPNYSSELNVNALELDDSALYLCASSQTADSYNEQFFGPGTRLTVL.

This chain uses TRBV5-6 with TRBJ2-2; D perhaps matches TRBD2 (5 bases). V was shortened by 3 bases and J by 2 bases, with 14 bases between the two germline ends. The CDR3 is 16 amino acids. Per the germline V gene, CDR1 is SGHDT and CDR2 is YYEEEE. The CDR3 spells CASSSRRTGNTGELFF. The CDR3, as DNA: TGTGCCAGCAGCTCTAGGAGGACGGGAAACACCGGGGAGCTGTTTTTT. Full variable domain (rest looked up from reference TRBV5-6 and TRBJ2-2): DAGVTQSPTHLIKTRGQQVTLRCSPKSGHDTVSWYQQALGQGPQFIFQYYEEEERQRGNFPDRFSGHQFPNYSSELNVNALLLGDSALYLCASSSRRTGNTGELFFGEGSRLTVL.